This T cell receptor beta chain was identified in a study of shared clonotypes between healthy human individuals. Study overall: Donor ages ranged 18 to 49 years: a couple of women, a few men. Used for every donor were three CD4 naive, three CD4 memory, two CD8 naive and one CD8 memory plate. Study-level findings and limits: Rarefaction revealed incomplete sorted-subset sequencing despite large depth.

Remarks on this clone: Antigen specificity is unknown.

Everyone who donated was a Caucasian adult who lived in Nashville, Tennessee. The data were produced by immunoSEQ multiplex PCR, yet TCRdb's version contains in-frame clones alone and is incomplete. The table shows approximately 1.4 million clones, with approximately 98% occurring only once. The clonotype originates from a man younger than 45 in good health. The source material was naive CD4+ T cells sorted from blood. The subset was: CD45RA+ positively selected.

Here the CDR3 reads CASRRDISDTQYF. CDR3 nucleotides: TGTGCCAGCCGCCGGGACATTTCGGATACGCAGTATTTT. The chain carries TRBV2 and TRBJ2-3, with D possibly matching TRBD1 (6 bases). Trimming removed 8 bases from V and 6 bases from J, with 15 bases in between. The germline CDR1 and CDR2 sequences are SNHLY and FYNNEI. This CDR3 has 13 residues.